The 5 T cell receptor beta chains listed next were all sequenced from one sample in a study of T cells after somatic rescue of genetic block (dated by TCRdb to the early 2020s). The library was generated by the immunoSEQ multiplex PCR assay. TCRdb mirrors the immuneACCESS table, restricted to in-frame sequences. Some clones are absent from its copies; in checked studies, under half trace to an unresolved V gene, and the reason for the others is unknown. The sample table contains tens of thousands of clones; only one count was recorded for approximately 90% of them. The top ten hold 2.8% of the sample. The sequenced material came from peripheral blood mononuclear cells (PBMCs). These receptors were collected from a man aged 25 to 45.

The CDR3 DNA sequence: TGTGCCAGCAGCCTTCGGCGGACCGGGACTAGCGGGGCTAGGAACACCGGGGAGCTGTTTTTT. Protein product: CASSLRRTGTSGARNTGELFF. The chain combines TRBV21-1 with TRBJ2-2; TRBD2, the table's D call, lacks a check against the DNA. TRBV21-1 is a known pseudogene. The CDR3 extends over 21 amino acids.

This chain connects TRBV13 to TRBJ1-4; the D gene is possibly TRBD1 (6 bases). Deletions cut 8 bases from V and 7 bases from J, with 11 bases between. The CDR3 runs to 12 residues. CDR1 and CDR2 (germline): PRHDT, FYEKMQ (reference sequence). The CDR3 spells CASSGGGEKLFF. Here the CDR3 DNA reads TGTGCCAGCTCCGGAGGGGGTGAAAAACTGTTTTTT.

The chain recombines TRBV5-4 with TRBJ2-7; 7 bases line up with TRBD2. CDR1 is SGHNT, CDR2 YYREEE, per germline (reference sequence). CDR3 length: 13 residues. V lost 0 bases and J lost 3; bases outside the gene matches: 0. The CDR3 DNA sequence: TGTGCCAGCAGCTTGGAGCGGGACTACGAGCAGTACTTC. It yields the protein CASSLERDYEQYF.

Here the CDR3 reads CASSVATSGPNTGELFF. CDR3 coding DNA: TGTGCCAGCAGCGTAGCTACGTCGGGGCCGAACACCGGGGAGCTGTTTTTT. J is TRBJ2-2 and V is TRBV9; possibly TRBD1 or TRBD2 for D (5 bases each). Germline V lookup: CDR1 SGDLS, CDR2 YYNGEE. The CDR3 consists of 17 residues. V lost 0 bases and J 0 bases, leaving 12 bases between the germline ends.

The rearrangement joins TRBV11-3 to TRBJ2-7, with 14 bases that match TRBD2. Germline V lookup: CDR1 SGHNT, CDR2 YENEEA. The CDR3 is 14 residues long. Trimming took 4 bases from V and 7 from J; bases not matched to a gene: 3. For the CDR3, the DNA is TGTGCCAGCAGCTCCGGGACTAGCGGGAGTGAGCAGTACTTC. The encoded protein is CASSSGTSGSEQYF. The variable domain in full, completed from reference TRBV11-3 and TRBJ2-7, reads EAGVVQSPRYKIIEKKQPVAFWCNPISGHNTLYWYLQNLGQGPELLIRYENEEAVDDSQLPKDRFSAERLKGVDSTLKIQPAELGDSAVYLCASSSGTSGSEQYFGPGTRLTVT.